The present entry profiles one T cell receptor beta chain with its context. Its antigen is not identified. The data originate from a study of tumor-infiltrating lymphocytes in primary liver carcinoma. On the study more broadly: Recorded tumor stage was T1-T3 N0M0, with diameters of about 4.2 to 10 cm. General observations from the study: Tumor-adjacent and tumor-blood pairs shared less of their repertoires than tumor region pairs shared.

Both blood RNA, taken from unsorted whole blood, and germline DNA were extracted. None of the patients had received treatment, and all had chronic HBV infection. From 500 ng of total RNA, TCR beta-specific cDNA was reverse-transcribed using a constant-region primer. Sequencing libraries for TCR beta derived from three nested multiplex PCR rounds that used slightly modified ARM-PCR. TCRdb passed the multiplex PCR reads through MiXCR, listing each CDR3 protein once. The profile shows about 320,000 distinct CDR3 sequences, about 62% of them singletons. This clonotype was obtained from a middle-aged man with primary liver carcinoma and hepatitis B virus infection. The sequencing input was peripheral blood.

CDR3 in amino acids: CASNGQAYNEQFF. The CDR3 DNA is TGTGCCAGCAATGGACAAGCTTACAATGAGCAGTTCTTC. The J gene is TRBJ2-1, the V gene TRBV6-1; TRBD1 might be the D (5 bases). CDR3 length: 13 residues. CDR1 and CDR2 from the germline V gene are MNHNS and SASEGT. V was clipped by 7 bases and J by 4 bases, with 11 bases between them.